The source of this T cell receptor beta chain is a study of cytomegalovirus exposure and HLA in healthy donors. Study-wide context: For the approximately 400 genotyped donors, approximately 82% fell within the Caucasian-associated ancestry cluster. Study-wide findings and caveats: Accurate predictions that matched the HLA-A and HLA-B alleles of most subjects were reportedly made from TCR beta sequences. Among CMV-associated TCR beta chains, most appeared HLA-restricted in a later analysis. Exclusion applied to some V segments, including TRBV6-2 and TRBV6-3, as they were indistinguishable.

Note on this clone: Antigen: not known.

Vbeta (60) and Jbeta (13) primers were used in the PCR. Clones were read by immunoSEQ multiplex PCR, and TCRdb kept only the in-frame ones, dropping some. The sample lists 100,000 to 150,000 clones, 75% to 90% occurring once. J gave up 4 bases and V 4 bases, and 6 bases lay outside the gene matches. CDR3 length equals 16 residues. Germline V gene sequence: CDR1 SGHTA, CDR2 FQGNSA. The TCR sequence derives from a man aged 35 to 55 in good health and CMV-seronegative. This chain links TRBV7-2 with TRBJ2-3; 12 bases agree with TRBD1. The sequenced sample consisted of PBMCs. For the CDR3, the DNA is TGTGCCAGCAGCTACTTGGGACAGGGGGCCTCAGATACGCAGTATTTT. The encoded protein is CASSYLGQGASDTQYF.